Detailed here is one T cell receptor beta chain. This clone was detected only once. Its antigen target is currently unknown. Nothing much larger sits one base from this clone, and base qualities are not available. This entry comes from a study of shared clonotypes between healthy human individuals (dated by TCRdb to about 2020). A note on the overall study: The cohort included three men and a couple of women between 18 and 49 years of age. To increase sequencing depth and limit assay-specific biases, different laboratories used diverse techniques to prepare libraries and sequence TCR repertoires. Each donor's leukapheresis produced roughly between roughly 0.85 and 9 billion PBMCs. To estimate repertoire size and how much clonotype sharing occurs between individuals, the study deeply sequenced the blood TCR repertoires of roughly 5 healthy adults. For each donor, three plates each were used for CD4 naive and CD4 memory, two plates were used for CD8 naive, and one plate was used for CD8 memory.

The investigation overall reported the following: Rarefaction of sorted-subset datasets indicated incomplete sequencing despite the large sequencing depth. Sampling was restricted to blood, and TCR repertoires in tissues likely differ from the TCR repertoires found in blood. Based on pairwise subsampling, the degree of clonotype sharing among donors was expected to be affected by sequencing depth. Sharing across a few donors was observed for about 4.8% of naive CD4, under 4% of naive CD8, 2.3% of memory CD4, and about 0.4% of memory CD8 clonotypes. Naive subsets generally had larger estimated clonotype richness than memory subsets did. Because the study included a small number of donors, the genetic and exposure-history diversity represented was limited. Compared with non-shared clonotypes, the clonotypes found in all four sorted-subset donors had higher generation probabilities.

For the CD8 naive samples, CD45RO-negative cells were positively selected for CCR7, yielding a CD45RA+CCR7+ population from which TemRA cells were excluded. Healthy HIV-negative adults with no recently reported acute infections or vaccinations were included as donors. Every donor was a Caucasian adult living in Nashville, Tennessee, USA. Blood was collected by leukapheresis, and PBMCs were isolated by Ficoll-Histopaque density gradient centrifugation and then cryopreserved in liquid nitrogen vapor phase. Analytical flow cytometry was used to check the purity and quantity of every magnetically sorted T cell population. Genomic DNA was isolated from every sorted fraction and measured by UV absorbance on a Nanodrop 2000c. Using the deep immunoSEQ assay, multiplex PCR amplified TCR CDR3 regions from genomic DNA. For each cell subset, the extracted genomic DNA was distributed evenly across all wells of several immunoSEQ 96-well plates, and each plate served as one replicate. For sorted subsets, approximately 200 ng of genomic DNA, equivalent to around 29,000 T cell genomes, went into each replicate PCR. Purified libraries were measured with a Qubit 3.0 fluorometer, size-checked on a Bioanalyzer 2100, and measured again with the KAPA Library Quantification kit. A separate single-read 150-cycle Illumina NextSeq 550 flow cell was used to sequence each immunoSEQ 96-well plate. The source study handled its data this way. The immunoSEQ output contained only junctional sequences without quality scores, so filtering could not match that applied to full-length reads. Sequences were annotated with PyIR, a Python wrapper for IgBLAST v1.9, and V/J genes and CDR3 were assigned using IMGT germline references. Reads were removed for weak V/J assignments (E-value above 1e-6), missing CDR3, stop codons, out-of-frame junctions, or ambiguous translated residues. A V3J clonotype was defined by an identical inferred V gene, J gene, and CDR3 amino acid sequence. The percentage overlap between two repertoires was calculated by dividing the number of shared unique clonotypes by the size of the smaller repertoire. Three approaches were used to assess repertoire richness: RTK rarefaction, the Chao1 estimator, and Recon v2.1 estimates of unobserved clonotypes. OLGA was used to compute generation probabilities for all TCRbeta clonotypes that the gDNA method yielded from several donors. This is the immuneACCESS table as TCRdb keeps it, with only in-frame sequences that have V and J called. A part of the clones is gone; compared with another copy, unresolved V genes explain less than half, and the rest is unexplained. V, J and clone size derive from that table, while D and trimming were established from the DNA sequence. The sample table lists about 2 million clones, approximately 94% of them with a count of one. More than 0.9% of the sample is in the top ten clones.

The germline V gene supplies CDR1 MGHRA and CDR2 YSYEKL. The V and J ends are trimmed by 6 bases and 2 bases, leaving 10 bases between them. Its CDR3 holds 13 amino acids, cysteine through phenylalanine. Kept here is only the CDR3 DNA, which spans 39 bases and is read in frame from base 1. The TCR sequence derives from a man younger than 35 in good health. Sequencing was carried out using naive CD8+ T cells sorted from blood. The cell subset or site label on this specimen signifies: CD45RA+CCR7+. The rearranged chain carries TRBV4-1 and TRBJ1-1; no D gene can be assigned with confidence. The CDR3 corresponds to CASSHTENTEAFF. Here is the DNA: TGCGCCAGCAGTCATACAGAAAACACTGAAGCTTTCTTT.